The 6 T cell receptor beta chains given below trace back to one sample, sequenced in a study of Graves' ophthalmopathy and Graves' hyperthyroidism. The TCR beta CDR3 regions underwent amplification from RNA transcripts. In the first round, RT-PCR was carried out with HTBI primers, and a multiplex PCR formed the second round. TCRdb re-called the multiplex PCR reads with MiXCR, one entry per CDR3 protein. In the table there are about 500,000 distinct CDR3 sequences, under 45% of which are singletons. Sequencing was done on a sample of peripheral blood or thyroid tissue (not recorded which). Every receptor here comes from an adult man with Graves' hyperthyroidism.

This clonotype was seen ten or more times. V gene TRBV7-8 combines with J gene TRBJ1-5, with TRBD1 as a possible D gene (5 bases). The CDR3 covers 15 residues. Trimming removed 1 base from V and 7 bases from J, with 14 bases in between. The germline V gene has CDR1 SGHVS and CDR2 FQNEAQ. Here the CDR3 reads CASSLGRWGTQPQHF. The CDR3 coding sequence is TGTGCCAGCAGCTTAGGGAGGTGGGGGACGCAGCCCCAGCATTTT.

This clonotype appeared a few times. V is TRBV27 and J is TRBJ2-7; 11 bases are a match to TRBD2. CDR1 MNHEY and CDR2 SMNVEV come from the germline V gene (reference sequence). The junction had 7 bases not matched to a gene; V was cut back by 1 base and J by 5 bases. The CDR3 consists of 16 residues. The CDR3 sequence is CASSLWSSGRSHEQYF. CDR3 DNA: TGTGCCAGCAGTTTATGGTCTAGCGGGAGGTCCCACGAGCAGTACTTC.

The count of this clonotype is one. This may arise from a read error, as a much more abundant clone is one base away. This sequence joins TRBV7-9 and TRBJ1-2; D is unresolved. The CDR3 consists of 15 residues. Germline CDR1 and CDR2: SEHNR and FQNEAQ (reference sequence). The chain's CDR3 is CASSSPPFSNYGCTF. The CDR3 DNA reads TGTGCCAGCAGCTCGCCCCCTTTTAGTAACTATGGCTGCACCTTC.

The chain combines TRBV7-3 with TRBJ1-1; 7 nucleotides align to TRBD1. The trim removed 5 bases at V and 0 bases at J, leaving 9 bases unmatched. Germline assignment: CDR1 SGHTA and CDR2 FQGTGA. The length of the CDR3 is 16 residues. The CDR3: CASSRPGQIMNTEAFF. CDR3 in DNA: TGTGCCAGCAGCCGCCCGGGACAGATCATGAACACTGAAGCTTTCTTT.

This clonotype has ten or more counts. The gene calls are TRBV6-1 and TRBJ1-1; D may be TRBD1 (6 bases). Deletions cut 4 bases from V and 12 bases from J, with 24 bases between. This CDR3 region has 15 residues. Germline V CDR1 and CDR2: MNHNS, SASEGT. The chain's CDR3 is CASSGRGNRAGGTFF. DNA of the CDR3: TGTGCCAGCAGTGGCAGGGGAAACAGGGCCGGCGGAACTTTCTTT.

The chain links TRBV29-1 to TRBJ1-2; 9 bases are shared with TRBD1. The V gene's germline CDR1 is SQVTM and CDR2 ANQGSEA. The length of the CDR3 is 13 residues. Trimming took 8 bases from V and 1 from J; bases not matched to a gene: 5. CDR3 in DNA: TGCAGCTGGGGGACAGGGTTTAACTATGGCTACACCTTC. This encodes CSWGTGFNYGYTF.